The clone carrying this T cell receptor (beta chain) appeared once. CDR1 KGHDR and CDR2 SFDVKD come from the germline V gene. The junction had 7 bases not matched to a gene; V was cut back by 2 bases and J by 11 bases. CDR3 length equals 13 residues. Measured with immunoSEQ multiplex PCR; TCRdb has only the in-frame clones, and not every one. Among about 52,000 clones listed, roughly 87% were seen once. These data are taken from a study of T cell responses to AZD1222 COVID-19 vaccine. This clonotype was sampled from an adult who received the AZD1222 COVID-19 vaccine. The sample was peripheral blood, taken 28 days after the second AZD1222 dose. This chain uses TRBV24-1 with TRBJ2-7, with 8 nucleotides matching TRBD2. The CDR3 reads CATSDSAGRGKYF. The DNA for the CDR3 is TGTGCCACCAGTGATTCGGCCGGGAGGGGAAAGTACTTC.